The 4 T cell receptor beta chains listed next were all sequenced from one sample in a study of CD8+CD57+ T cells in acquired aplastic anemia. Genomic DNA provided the template from which TCR beta VDJ and CDR3 profiles were obtained. TCRdb fed the reads into MiXCR, producing one record per CDR3 protein. Of about 200,000 distinct CDR3 sequences listed, 40% to 60% are singletons. It was patients with CD8+CD57+ cell expansion by flow cytometry who were chosen for sequencing. Input material: sorted CD4+, CD8+, or CD8+CD57+ T cells (not recorded which) from PBMCs. The receptors originated from a human donor with aplastic anemia.

The V and J genes are TRBV9 and TRBJ1-1; the D gene is possibly TRBD1 (5 bases). Germline V lookup: CDR1 SGDLS, CDR2 YYNGEE. This CDR3 has 16 amino acids. The V gene lost 3 bases and the J gene lost 4 bases, with 19 bases spanning the gap. CDR3 in DNA: TGTGCCAGCAGCGCCGGACAAGTTGGGGCAGCCACTGAAGCTTTCTTT. Its translation: CASSAGQVGAATEAFF.

This clonotype was seen many times. The rearrangement joins TRBV5-1 to TRBJ2-7, with TRBD2 as a possible D gene (6 bases). The CDR3 sequence is 15 residues long. Trimming left V 5 bases short and J 3 bases short, with 18 bases between. CDR1 SGHRS and CDR2 YFSETQ come from the germline V gene. This chain's CDR3 is CASRISGGESYEQYF. The CDR3, as DNA: TGCGCCAGCAGAATTAGCGGTGGGGAAAGCTACGAGCAGTACTTC.

This chain links TRBV7-9 with TRBJ2-5; 7 bases agree with TRBD2. CDR1 and CDR2 from the germline V gene are SEHNR and FQNEAQ (reference sequence). The CDR3 runs 15 residues. The ends lost 5 bases at V and 1 base at J; junction bases unmatched: 7. As DNA, the CDR3 is TGTGCCAGCAGCACCGCGCGACTAGCCCAAGAGACCCAGTACTTC. Protein product: CASSTARLAQETQYF.

This clonotype was picked up one time. J is TRBJ2-7 and V is TRBV25-1; D gene unclear. The CDR3 runs 15 residues. Per germline, CDR1 MGHDK and CDR2 SYGVNS. Trimming took off 1 base at V and 1 base at J, with 11 bases between the two ends. The CDR3 DNA reads as TGTGCCAGCAGTGAATCCGGCGACCTATCCTACGAGCAGTACTTC. This codes for CASSESGDLSYEQYF.